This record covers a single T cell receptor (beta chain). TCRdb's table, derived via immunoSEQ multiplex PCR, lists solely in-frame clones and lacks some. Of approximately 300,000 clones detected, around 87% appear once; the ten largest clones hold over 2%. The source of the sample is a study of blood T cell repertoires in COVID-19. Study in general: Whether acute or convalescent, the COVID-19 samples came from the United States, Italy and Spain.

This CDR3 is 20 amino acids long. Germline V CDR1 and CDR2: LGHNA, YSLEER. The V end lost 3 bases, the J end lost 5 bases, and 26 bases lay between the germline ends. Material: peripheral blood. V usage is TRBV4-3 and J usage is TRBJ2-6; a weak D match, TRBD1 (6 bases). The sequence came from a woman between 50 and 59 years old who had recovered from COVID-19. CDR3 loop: CASSQDTQTGSPDRANVLTF. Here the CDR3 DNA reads TGCGCCAGCAGCCAGGACACACAGACAGGTTCCCCTGACAGGGCCAACGTCCTGACTTTC.